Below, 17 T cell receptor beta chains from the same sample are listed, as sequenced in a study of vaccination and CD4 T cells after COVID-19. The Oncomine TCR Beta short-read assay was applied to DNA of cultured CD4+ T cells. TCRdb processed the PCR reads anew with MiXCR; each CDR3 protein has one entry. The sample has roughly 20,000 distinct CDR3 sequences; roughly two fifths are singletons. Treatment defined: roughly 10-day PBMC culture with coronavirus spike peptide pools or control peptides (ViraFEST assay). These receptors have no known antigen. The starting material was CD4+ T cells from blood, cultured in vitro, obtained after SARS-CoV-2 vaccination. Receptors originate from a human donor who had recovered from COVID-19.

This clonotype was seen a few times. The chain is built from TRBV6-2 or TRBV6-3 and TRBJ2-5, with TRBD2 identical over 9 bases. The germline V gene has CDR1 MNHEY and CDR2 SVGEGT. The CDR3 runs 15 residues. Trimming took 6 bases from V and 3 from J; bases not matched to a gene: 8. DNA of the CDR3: TGTGCCAGCAGCCGATTGTCTAGCGGGGAAGAGACCCAGTACTTC. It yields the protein CASSRLSSGEETQYF.

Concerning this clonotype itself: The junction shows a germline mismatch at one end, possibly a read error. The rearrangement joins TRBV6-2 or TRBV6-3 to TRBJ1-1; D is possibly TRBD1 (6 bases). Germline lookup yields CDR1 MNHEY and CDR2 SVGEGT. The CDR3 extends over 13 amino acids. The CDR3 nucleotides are TGTGCCAGCAGGTCCTCCACAGGGTCTGAAACTTTCTTT. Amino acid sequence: CASRSSTGSETFF.

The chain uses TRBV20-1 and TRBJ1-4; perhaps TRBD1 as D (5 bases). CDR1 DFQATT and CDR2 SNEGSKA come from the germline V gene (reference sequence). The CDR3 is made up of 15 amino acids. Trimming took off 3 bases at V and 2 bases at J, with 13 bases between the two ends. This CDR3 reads CSASRGAGTNEKLFF. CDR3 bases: TGCAGTGCTAGTAGGGGCGCTGGGACTAATGAAAAACTGTTTTTT.

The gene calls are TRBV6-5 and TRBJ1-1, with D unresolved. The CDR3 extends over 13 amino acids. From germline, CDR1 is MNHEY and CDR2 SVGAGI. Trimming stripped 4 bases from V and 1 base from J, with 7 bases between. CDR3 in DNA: TGTGCCAGCAGTTCCCGGGCGAACACTGAAGCTTTCTTT. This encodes CASSSRANTEAFF.

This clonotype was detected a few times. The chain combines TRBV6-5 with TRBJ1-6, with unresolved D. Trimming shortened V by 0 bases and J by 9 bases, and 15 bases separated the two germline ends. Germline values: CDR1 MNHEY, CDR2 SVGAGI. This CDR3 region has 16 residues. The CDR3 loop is CASSYSYEALSSPLHF. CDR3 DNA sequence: TGTGCCAGCAGTTACTCGTATGAGGCCCTTAGTTCACCCCTCCACTTT.

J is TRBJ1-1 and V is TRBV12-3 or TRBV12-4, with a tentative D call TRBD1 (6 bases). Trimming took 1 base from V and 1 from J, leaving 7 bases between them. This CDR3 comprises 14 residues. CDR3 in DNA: TGTGCCAGCAGTTTAGGGACAGCGAACACTGAAGCTTTCTTT. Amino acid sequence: CASSLGTANTEAFF.

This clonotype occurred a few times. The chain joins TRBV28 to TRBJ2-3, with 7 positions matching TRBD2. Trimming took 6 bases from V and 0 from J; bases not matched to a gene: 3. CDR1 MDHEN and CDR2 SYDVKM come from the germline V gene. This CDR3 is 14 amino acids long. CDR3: CASRGGGSTDTQYF. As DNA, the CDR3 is TGTGCCAGCAGAGGCGGGGGTAGCACAGATACGCAGTATTTT.

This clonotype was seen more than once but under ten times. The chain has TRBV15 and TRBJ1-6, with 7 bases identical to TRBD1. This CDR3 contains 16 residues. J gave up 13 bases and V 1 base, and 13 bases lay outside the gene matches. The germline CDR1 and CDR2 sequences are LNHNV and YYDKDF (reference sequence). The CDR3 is CATSRVTGRGSGPLHF. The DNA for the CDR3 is TGTGCCACCAGCAGAGTGACAGGGAGAGGTTCAGGCCCCCTCCACTTT.

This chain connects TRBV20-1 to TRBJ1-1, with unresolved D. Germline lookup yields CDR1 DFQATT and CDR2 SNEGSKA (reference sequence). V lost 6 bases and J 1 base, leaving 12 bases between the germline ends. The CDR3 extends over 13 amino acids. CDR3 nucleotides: TGCAGTGCACCGCGGCCTTCGAACACTGAAGCTTTCTTT. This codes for CSAPRPSNTEAFF.

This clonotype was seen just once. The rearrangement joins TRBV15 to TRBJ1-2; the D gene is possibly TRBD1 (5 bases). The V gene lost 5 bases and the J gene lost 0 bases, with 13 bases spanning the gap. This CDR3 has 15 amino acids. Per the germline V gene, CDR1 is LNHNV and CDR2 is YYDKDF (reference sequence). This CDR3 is CATSHLGESNYGYTF. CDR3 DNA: TGTGCCACCAGCCATCTGGGGGAATCTAACTATGGCTACACCTTC. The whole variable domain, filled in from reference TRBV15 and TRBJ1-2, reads DAMVIQNPRYQVTQFGKPVTLSCSQTLNHNVMYWYQQKSSQAPKLLFHYYDKDFNNEADTPDNFQSRRPNTSFCFLDIRSPGLGDTAMYLCATSHLGESNYGYTFGSGTRLTVV.

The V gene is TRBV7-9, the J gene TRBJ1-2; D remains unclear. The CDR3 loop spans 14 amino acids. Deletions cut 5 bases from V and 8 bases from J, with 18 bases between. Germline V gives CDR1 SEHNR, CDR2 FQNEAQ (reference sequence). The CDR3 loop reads CASSVVVPGEGYTF. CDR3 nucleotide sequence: TGTGCCAGCAGCGTCGTGGTCCCGGGCGAGGGCTACACCTTC.

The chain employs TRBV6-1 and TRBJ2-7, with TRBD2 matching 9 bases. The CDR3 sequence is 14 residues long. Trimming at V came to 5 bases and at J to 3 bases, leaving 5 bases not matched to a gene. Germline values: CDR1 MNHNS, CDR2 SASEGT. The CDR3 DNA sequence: TGTGCCAGCAGTACCGGGACTAGCAGCTACGAGCAGTACTTC. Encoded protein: CASSTGTSSYEQYF.

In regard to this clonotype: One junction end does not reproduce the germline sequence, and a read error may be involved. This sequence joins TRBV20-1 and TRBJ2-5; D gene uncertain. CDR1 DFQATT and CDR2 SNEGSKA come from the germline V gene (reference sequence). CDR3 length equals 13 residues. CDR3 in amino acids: CSARKTSAETQHF. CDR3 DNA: TGCAGTGCTAGGAAGACGTCAGCCGAGACCCAGCACTTC.

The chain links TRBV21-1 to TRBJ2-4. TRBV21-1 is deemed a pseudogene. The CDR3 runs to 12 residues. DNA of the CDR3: TGTGCCAGCAGCAAAGTCGAAGGGTCGGAGTACTTC. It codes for CASSKVEGSEYF.

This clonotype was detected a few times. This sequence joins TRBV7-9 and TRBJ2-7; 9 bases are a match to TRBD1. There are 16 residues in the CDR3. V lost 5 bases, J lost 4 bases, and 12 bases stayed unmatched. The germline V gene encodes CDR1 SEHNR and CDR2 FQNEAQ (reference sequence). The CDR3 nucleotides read TGTGCCAGCAGCCCCACCCCGGGACAGGGCCCTTACGAGCAGTACTTC. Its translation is CASSPTPGQGPYEQYF.

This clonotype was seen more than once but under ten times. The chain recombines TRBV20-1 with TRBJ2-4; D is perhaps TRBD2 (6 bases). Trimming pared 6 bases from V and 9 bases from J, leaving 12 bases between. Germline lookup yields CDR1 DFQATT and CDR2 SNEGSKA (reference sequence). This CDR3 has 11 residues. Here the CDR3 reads CSAKEEGIQYF. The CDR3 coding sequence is TGCAGTGCCAAAGAGGAGGGCATTCAGTACTTC.

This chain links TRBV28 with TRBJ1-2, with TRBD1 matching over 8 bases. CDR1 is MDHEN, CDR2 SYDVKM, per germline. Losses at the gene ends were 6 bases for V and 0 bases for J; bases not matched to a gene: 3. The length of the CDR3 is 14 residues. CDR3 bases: TGTGCCAGCAGCCAGGACAGGGCTAACTATGGCTACACCTTC. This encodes CASSQDRANYGYTF.